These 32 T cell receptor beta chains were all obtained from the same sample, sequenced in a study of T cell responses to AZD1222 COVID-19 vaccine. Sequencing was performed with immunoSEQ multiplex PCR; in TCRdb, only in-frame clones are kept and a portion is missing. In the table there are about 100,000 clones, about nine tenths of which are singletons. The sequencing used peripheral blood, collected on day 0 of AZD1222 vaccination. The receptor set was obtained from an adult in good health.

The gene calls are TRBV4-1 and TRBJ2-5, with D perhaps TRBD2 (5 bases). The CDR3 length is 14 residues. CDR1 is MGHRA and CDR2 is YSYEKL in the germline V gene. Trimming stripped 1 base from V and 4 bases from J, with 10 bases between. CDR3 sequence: CASSQGQEGETQYF. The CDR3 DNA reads TGCGCCAGCAGCCAAGGACAAGAGGGAGAGACCCAGTACTTC.

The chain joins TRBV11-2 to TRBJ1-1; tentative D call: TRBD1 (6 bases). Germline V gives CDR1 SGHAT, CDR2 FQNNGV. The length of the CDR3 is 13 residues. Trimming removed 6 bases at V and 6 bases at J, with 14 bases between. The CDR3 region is CASRQGFGAEAFF. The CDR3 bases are TGTGCCAGCAGACAGGGATTCGGGGCTGAAGCTTTCTTT.

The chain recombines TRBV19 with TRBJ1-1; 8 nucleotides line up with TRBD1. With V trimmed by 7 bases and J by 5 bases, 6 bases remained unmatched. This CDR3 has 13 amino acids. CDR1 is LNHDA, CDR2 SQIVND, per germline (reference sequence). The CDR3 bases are TGTGCCAGTACCGAACAGGGGGAAACTGAAGCTTTCTTT. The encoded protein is CASTEQGETEAFF.

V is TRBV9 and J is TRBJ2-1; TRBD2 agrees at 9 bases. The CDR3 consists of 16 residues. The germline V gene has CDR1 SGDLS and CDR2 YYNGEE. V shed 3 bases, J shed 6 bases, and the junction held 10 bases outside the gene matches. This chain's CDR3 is CASSGVIAGAINEQFF. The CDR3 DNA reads TGTGCCAGCAGCGGGGTCATAGCGGGAGCCATCAATGAGCAGTTCTTC.

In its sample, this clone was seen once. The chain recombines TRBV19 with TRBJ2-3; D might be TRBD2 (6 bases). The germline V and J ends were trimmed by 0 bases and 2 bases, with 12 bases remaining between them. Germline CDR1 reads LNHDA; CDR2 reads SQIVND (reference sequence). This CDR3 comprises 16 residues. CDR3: CASSIDASAHTDTQYF. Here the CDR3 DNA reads TGTGCCAGTAGTATAGATGCTAGCGCCCACACAGATACGCAGTATTTT. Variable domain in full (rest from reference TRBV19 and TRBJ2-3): DGGITQSPKYLFRKEGQNVTLSCEQNLNHDAMYWYRQDPGQGLRLIYYSQIVNDFQKGDIAEGYSVSREKKESFPLTVTSAQKNPTAFYLCASSIDASAHTDTQYFGPGTRLTVL.

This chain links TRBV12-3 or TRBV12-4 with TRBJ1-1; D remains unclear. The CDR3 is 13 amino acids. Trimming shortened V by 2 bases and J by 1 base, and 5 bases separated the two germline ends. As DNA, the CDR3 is TGTGCCAGCAGTTTAATGGGGAACACTGAAGCTTTCTTT. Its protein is CASSLMGNTEAFF.

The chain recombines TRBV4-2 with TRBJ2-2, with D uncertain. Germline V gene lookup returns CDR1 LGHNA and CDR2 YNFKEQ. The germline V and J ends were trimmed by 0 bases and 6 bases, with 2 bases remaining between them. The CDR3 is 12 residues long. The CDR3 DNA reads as TGTGCCAGCAGCCAAGAGGCCGGGGAGCTGTTTTTT. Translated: CASSQEAGELFF.

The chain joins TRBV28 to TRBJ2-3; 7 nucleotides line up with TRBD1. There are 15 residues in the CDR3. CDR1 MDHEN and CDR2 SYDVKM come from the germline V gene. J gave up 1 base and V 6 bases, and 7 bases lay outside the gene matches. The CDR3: CASRDLGTGTDTQYF. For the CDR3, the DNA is TGTGCCAGCAGAGACCTAGGGACAGGCACAGATACGCAGTATTTT.

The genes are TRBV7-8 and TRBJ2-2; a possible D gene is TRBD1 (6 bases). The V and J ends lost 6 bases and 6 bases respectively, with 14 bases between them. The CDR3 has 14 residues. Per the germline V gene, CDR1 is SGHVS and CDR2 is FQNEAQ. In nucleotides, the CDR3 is TGTGCCAGCAGACGGACAGCCTTCCCCGGGGAGCTGTTTTTT. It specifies CASRRTAFPGELFF.

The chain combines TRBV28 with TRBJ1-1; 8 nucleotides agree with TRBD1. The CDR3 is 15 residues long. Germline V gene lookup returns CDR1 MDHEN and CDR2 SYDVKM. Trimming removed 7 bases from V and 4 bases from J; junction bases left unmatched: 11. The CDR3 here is CASNILQGVSTEAFF. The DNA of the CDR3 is TGTGCCAGCAACATACTACAGGGGGTTAGCACTGAAGCTTTCTTT.

This chain's CDR3 is CASSPQGLDTDTQYF. For the CDR3, the DNA is TGTGCCAGCAGCCCACAGGGCCTGGACACAGATACGCAGTATTTT. The chain carries TRBV11-3 and TRBJ2-3; a weak D match, TRBD1 (6 bases). Deletions cut 5 bases from V and 2 bases from J, with 14 bases between. Germline V CDR1 and CDR2: SGHNT, YENEEA. The CDR3 spans 15 residues.

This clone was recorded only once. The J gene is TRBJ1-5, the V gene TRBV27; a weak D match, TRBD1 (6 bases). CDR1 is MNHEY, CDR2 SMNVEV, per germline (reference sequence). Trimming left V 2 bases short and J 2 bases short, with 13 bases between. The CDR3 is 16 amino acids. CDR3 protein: CASSLRGRGGNQPQHF. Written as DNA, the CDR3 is TGTGCCAGCAGTTTAAGGGGCAGGGGCGGCAATCAGCCCCAGCATTTT.

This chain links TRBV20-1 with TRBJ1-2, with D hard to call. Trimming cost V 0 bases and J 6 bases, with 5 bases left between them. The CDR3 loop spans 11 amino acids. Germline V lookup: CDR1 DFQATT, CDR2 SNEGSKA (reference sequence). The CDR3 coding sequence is TGCAGTGCTAGAGAGGGAAATGGCTACACCTTC. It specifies CSAREGNGYTF.

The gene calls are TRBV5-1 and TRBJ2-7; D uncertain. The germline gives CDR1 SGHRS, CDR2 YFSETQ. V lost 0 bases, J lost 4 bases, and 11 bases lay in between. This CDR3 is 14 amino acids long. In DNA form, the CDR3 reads TGCGCCAGCAGCTTGGCGTCCCTGACTTACGAGCAGTACTTC. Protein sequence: CASSLASLTYEQYF. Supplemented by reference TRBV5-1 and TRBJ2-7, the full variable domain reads KAGVTQTPRYLIKTRGQQVTLSCSPISGHRSVSWYQQTPGQGLQFLFEYFSETQRNKGNFPGRFSGRQFSNSRSEMNVSTLELGDSALYLCASSLASLTYEQYFGPGTRLTVT.

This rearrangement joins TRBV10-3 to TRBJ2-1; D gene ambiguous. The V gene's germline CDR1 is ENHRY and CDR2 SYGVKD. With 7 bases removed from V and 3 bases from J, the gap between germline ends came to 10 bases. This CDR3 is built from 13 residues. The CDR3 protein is CAITPDGYNEQFF. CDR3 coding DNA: TGTGCCATCACCCCGGACGGCTACAATGAGCAGTTCTTC.

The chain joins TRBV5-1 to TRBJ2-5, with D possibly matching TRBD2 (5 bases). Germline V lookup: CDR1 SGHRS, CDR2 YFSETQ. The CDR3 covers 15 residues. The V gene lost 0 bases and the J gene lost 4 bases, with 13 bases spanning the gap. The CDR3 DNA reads TGCGCCAGCAGCTTGGGAGCCAGCGGACGAGAGACCCAGTACTTC. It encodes CASSLGASGRETQYF.

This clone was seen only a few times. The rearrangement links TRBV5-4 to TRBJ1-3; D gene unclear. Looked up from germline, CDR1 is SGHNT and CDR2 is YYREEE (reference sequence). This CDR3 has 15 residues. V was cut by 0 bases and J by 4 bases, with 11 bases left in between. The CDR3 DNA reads TGTGCCAGCAGCTTGGGACTGGGAGGGGGAAACACCATATATTTT. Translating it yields CASSLGLGGGNTIYF.

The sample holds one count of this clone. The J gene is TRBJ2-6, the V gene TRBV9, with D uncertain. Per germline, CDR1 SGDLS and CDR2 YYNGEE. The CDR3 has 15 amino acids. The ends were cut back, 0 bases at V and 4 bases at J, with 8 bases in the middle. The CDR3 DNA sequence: TGTGCCAGCAGCGTAGCAACCGCCGGGGCCAACGTCCTGACTTTC. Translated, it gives CASSVATAGANVLTF.

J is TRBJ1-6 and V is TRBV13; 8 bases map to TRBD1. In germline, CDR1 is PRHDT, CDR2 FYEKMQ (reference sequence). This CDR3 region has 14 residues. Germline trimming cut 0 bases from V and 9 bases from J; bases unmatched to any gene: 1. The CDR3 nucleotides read TGTGCCAGCAGCTTAGGACAGGGGGGTTCACCCCTCCACTTT. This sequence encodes CASSLGQGGSPLHF.

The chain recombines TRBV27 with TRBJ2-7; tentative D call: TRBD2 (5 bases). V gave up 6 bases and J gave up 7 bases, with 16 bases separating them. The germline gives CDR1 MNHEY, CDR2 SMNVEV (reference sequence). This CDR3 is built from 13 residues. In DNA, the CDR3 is TGTGCCAGCAGCGAACCAACTAGGGATGAGCAGTACTTC. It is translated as CASSEPTRDEQYF.

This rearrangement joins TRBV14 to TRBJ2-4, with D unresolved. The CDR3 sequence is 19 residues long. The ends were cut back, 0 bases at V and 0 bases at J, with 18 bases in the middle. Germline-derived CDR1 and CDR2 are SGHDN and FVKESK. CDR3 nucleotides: TGTGCCAGCAGCCAAGACCCCAAGGTAATTCCACTAGCCAAAAACATTCAGTACTTC. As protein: CASSQDPKVIPLAKNIQYF.

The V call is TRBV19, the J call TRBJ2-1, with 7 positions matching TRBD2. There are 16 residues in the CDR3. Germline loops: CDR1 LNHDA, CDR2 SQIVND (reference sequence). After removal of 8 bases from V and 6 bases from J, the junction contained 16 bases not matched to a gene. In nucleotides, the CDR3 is TGTGCCAGTTCGGTACGCTGGCGGGAGAAGGGCAATGAGCAGTTCTTC. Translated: CASSVRWREKGNEQFF.

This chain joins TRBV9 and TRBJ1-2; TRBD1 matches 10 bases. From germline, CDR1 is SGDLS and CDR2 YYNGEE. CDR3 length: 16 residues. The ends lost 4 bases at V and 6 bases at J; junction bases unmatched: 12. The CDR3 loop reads CASSPRGDRGSDGYTF. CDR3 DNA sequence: TGTGCCAGCAGCCCCCGCGGGGACAGGGGATCCGATGGCTACACCTTC.

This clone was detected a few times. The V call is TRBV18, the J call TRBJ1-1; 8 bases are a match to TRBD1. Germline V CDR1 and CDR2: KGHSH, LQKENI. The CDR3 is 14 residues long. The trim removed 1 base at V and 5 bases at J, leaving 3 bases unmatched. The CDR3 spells CASSPRTGTTEAFF. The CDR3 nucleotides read TGTGCCAGCTCACCACGGACAGGGACGACTGAAGCTTTCTTT.

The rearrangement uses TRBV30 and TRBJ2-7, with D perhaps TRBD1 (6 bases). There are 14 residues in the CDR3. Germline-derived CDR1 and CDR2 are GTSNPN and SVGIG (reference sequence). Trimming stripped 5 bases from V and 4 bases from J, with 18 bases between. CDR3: CAWGTGQGLYEQYF. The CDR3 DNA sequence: TGTGCCTGGGGTACTGGGCAGGGGCTATACGAGCAGTACTTC.

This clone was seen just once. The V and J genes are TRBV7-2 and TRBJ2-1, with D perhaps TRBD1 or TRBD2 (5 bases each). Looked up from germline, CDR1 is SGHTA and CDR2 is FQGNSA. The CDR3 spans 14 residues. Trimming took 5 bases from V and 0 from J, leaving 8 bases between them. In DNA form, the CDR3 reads TGTGCCAGCAGCCGGGACCCCTCCTACAATGAGCAGTTCTTC. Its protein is CASSRDPSYNEQFF.

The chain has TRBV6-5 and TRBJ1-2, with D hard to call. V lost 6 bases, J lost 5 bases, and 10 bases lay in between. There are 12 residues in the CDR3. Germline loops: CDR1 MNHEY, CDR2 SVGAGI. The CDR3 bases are TGTGCCAGCAGGAATCCTTTATATGGCTACACCTTC. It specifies CASRNPLYGYTF.

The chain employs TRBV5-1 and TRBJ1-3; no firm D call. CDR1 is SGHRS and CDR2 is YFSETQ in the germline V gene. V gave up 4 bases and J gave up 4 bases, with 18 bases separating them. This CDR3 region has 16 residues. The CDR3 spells CASSATQLDAGNTIYF. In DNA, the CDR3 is TGCGCCAGCAGCGCTACCCAATTGGATGCAGGAAACACCATATATTTT.

CDR3 protein: CASSEGTDVSNQPQHF. The CDR3 DNA is TGTGCCAGCAGTGAGGGAACAGATGTTAGCAATCAGCCCCAGCATTTT. The genes are TRBV2 and TRBJ1-5; D is undetermined. Trimming cost V 3 bases and J 0 bases, with 12 bases left between them. CDR1 and CDR2 (germline): SNHLY, FYNNEI. The CDR3 is 16 residues long.

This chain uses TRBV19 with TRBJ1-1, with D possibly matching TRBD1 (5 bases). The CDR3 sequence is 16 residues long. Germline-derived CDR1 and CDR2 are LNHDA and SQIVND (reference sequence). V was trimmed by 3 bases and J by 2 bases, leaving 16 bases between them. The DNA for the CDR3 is TGTGCCAGTAGTATCGACGGGGGAATGGGAAACACTGAAGCTTTCTTT. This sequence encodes CASSIDGGMGNTEAFF.

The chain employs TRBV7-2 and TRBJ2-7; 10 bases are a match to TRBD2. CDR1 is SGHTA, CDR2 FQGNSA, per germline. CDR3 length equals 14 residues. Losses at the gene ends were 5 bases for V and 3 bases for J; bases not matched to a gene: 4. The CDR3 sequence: CASSPGLAFYEQYF. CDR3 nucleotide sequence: TGTGCCAGCAGCCCGGGACTAGCGTTCTACGAGCAGTACTTC.

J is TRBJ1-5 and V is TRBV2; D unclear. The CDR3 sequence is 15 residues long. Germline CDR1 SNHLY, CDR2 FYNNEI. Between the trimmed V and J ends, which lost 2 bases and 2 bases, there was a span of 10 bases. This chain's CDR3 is CASSESGGGNQPQHF. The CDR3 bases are TGTGCCAGCAGTGAATCCGGAGGTGGCAATCAGCCCCAGCATTTT.